The source of this T cell receptor beta chain is a study of neurological immune-mediated disorders. Looking at the study overall: The roughly 34 multiple sclerosis patients comprised roughly 31 that were relapsing-remitting and 3 that were secondary progressive.

The sample holds many counts of this clonotype. TCRdb redid the calling of the 5' RACE reads with MiXCR, one entry per CDR3 protein. The data show under 70,000 distinct CDR3 sequences, about 3.2% seen once. V was pared by 0 bases and J by 3 bases, with 14 bases between. Per germline, CDR1 DFQATT and CDR2 SNEGSKA (reference sequence). The CDR3 spans 15 residues. The rearrangement links TRBV20-1 to TRBJ1-1, with D uncertain. Sequencing was performed on PBMCs. The sequence was obtained from a woman aged 55-70 years with multiple sclerosis. The CDR3 loop reads CSARDPNTGDTEAFF. The CDR3 bases are TGCAGTGCTAGAGACCCAAACACTGGGGACACTGAAGCTTTCTTT.